A single sample gave rise to the 20 T cell receptor beta chains below, sequenced in a study of shared clonotypes between healthy human individuals. The data were produced by immunoSEQ multiplex PCR, yet TCRdb's version contains in-frame clones alone and is incomplete. The repertoire holds 450,000 to 500,000 clones, with roughly 85% as singletons. Sequencing was performed on PBMCs. Receptors were obtained from a woman aged 40-49 years in good health. Some clones in this sample may be carry-over from other donors' samples.

The chain uses TRBV30 and TRBJ2-7; a weak D match, TRBD2 (6 bases). V gave up 8 bases and J gave up 2 bases, with 16 bases separating them. Per germline, CDR1 GTSNPN and CDR2 SVGIG (reference sequence). This CDR3 comprises 13 residues. This CDR3 reads CAGGWLATYEQYF. CDR3 coding DNA: TGTGCCGGAGGGTGGCTGGCGACCTACGAGCAGTACTTC. Supplemented by reference TRBV30 and TRBJ2-7, the full variable domain reads SQTIHQWPATLVQPVGSPLSLECTVEGTSNPNLYWYRQAAGRGLQLLFYSVGIGQISSEVPQNLSASRPQDRQFILSSKKLLLSDSGFYLCAGGWLATYEQYFGPGTRLTVT.

The genes are TRBV15 and TRBJ2-7, with D perhaps matching TRBD2 (5 bases). This CDR3 is 17 amino acids long. Germline loops: CDR1 LNHNV, CDR2 YYDKDF (reference sequence). The V end lost 0 bases, the J end lost 1 base, and 16 bases lay between the germline ends. In DNA, the CDR3 is TGTGCCACCAGCAGAGATGGTGGGAGACCCACTTCCTACGAGCAGTACTTC. Translation: CATSRDGGRPTSYEQYF.

The count of this clone is one. The gene calls are TRBV5-1 and TRBJ2-2, with D perhaps TRBD1 (6 bases). The CDR3 is 15 residues long. The V gene's germline CDR1 is SGHRS and CDR2 YFSETQ. With 0 bases removed from V and 5 bases from J, the gap between germline ends came to 11 bases. The CDR3 coding sequence is TGCGCCAGCAGCTTGGCGCCAGGGGTGACCGGGGAGCTGTTTTTT. Protein: CASSLAPGVTGELFF.

V is TRBV14 and J is TRBJ2-7; D is perhaps TRBD2 (6 bases). V lost 4 bases and J 6 bases, leaving 13 bases between the germline ends. Germline V gene data show CDR1 as SGHDN and CDR2 as FVKESK. CDR3 length: 13 amino acids. In DNA form, the CDR3 reads TGTGCCAGCAGCCCCCGACTAGTAGGCGAGCAGTACTTC. Translating gives CASSPRLVGEQYF.

This clone was seen more than once but under ten times. The chain couples TRBV18 to TRBJ2-1; TRBD2 matches at 8 bases. The trim removed 0 bases at V and 9 bases at J, leaving 10 bases unmatched. The V gene's germline CDR1 is KGHSH and CDR2 LQKENI. The CDR3 sequence is 16 residues long. In DNA form, the CDR3 reads TGTGCCAGCTCACCACCGAGCGGGAGTGTTTATAGTGAGCAGTTCTTC. Its protein is CASSPPSGSVYSEQFF.

The chain couples TRBV4-3 to TRBJ2-5; 8 bases line up with TRBD2. CDR1 LGHNA and CDR2 YSLEER come from the germline V gene. V dropped 2 bases and J dropped 2; count of bases not matched to a gene: 7. This CDR3 comprises 16 residues. The chain's CDR3 is CASSQSGVAGQETQYF. The CDR3 DNA reads TGCGCCAGCAGCCAATCCGGGGTAGCGGGGCAAGAGACCCAGTACTTC.

CDR3 sequence reads: CASSSTSGIGNEQFF. In DNA, the CDR3 is TGTGCCAGCAGCTCGACTAGCGGGATCGGGAATGAGCAGTTCTTC. V and J are TRBV7-8 and TRBJ2-1, with 11 bases fitting TRBD2. Trimming took 4 bases from V and 7 from J; bases not matched to a gene: 6. Germline values: CDR1 SGHVS, CDR2 FQNEAQ. This CDR3 has 15 amino acids. Using reference TRBV7-8 and TRBJ2-1 for the parts outside the CDR3, the full variable domain is GAGVSQSPRYKVAKRGQDVALRCDPISGHVSLFWYQQALGQGPEFLTYFQNEAQLDKSGLPSDRFFAERPEGSVSTLKIQRTQQEDSAVYLCASSSTSGIGNEQFFGPGTRLTVL.

The chain couples TRBV6-5 to TRBJ1-2; 8 bases align to TRBD1. Per germline, CDR1 MNHEY and CDR2 SVGAGI. Trimming took 7 bases from V and 8 from J; bases not matched to a gene: 12. The CDR3 contains 14 residues. CDR3: CASTSSPDREGYTF. Written as DNA, the CDR3 is TGTGCCAGCACTTCCTCCCCGGACAGGGAGGGCTACACCTTC.

As regards this clone: Other DNA sequences in this specimen translate into the identical CDR3. This chain joins TRBV28 and TRBJ2-3; D is uncertain. CDR1 and CDR2 from the germline V gene are MDHEN and SYDVKM. CDR3 length: 13 amino acids. V gave up 5 bases and J gave up 2 bases, with 8 bases separating them. The CDR3 DNA follows: TGTGCCAGCAGTCCCCCGTCCACAGATACGCAGTATTTT. Amino acid sequence: CASSPPSTDTQYF.

The rearrangement uses TRBV6-1 and TRBJ1-5; D is perhaps TRBD1 (5 bases). This CDR3 is built from 15 residues. Trimming cost V 1 base and J 4 bases, with 11 bases left between them. Germline-derived CDR1 and CDR2 are MNHNS and SASEGT. Written as DNA, the CDR3 is TGTGCCAGCAGTGAAGAGGACGGGGCGAATCAGCCCCAGCATTTT. It codes for CASSEEDGANQPQHF.

The rearrangement uses TRBV13 and TRBJ1-4, with a possible D match to TRBD1 (6 bases). The CDR3 is made up of 14 amino acids. Germline-derived CDR1 and CDR2 are PRHDT and FYEKMQ (reference sequence). V lost 2 bases, J lost 8 bases, and 12 bases lay in between. For the CDR3, the DNA is TGTGCCAGCAGCTTAACAGGGTGGGGAGAAAAACTGTTTTTT. Protein sequence: CASSLTGWGEKLFF.

The rearrangement uses TRBV7-2 and TRBJ2-2; D not certain. Germline CDR1 SGHTA, CDR2 FQGNSA. Deletions cut 0 bases from V and 5 bases from J, with 10 bases between. The CDR3 is made up of 15 amino acids. The CDR3 DNA is TGTGCCAGCAGCTTAGCGGGTGTTGGGACCGGGGAGCTGTTTTTT. The encoded protein is CASSLAGVGTGELFF.

The genes are TRBV18 and TRBJ2-2; 10 positions match TRBD1. Looked up from germline, CDR1 is KGHSH and CDR2 is LQKENI. CDR3 size: 15 residues. The trim removed 0 bases at V and 7 bases at J, leaving 2 bases unmatched. The CDR3 sequence is CASSPPGQGNGELFF. Here the CDR3 DNA reads TGTGCCAGCTCACCACCGGGACAGGGGAACGGGGAGCTGTTTTTT.

This clone has ten or more counts. The chain links TRBV28 to TRBJ2-7; the D gene is possibly TRBD2 (6 bases). This CDR3 has 15 amino acids. V shed 0 bases and J shed 1 base, with 10 bases lying between them. Germline-derived CDR1 and CDR2 are MDHEN and SYDVKM. In nucleotides, the CDR3 is TGTGCCAGCAGTTTATGGGGGACTGGATCCTACGAGCAGTACTTC. This gives the protein CASSLWGTGSYEQYF.

This clone was seen just once. The CDR3 sequence is CASSQVTRGGTYEQYF. CDR3 DNA sequence: TGTGCCAGCAGCCAAGTAACCCGCGGGGGGACCTACGAGCAGTACTTC. This sequence joins TRBV14 and TRBJ2-7; 8 bases align to TRBD2. The CDR3 extends over 16 amino acids. J lost 2 bases, V lost 1 base, and 7 bases had no gene match. Germline CDR1 SGHDN, CDR2 FVKESK. Complete variable domain (other parts from reference TRBV14 and TRBJ2-7): EAGVTQFPSHSVIEKGQTVTLRCDPISGHDNLYWYRRVMGKEIKFLLHFVKESKQDESGMPNNRFLAERTGGTYSTLKVQPAELEDSGVYFCASSQVTRGGTYEQYFGPGTRLTVT.

Notes on this clone: Distinct nucleotide sequences in the sample also encode this CDR3. The chain uses TRBV15 and TRBJ1-5, with unresolved D. V lost 3 bases, J lost 3 bases, and 3 bases lay in between. CDR3 length equals 12 residues. CDR1 LNHNV and CDR2 YYDKDF come from the germline V gene (reference sequence). CDR3 in amino acids: CATSSPNQPQHF. The CDR3 bases are TGTGCCACCAGCAGTCCCAATCAGCCCCAGCATTTT. The variable domain in full, completed from reference TRBV15 and TRBJ1-5, reads DAMVIQNPRYQVTQFGKPVTLSCSQTLNHNVMYWYQQKSSQAPKLLFHYYDKDFNNEADTPDNFQSRRPNTSFCFLDIRSPGLGDTAMYLCATSSPNQPQHFGDGTRLSIL.

This clone was seen a single time. The CDR3 bases are TGTGCCAGCAGTTACGTAGCGTCCGTTTACGAGCAGTACTTC. It yields the protein CASSYVASVYEQYF. This chain uses TRBV28 with TRBJ2-7, with a tentative D call TRBD2 (5 bases). Germline V lookup: CDR1 MDHEN, CDR2 SYDVKM. The CDR3 extends over 14 amino acids. The V and J ends lost 4 bases and 4 bases respectively, with 14 bases between them.

V and J are TRBV27 and TRBJ1-4, with a weak D call TRBD1 (5 bases). V lost 5 bases to trimming and J lost 3 bases, with 10 bases between them. Germline V CDR1 and CDR2: MNHEY, SMNVEV (reference sequence). The CDR3 length is 14 residues. The CDR3 protein is CASSLRGANEKLFF. CDR3 nucleotide sequence: TGTGCCAGCAGTCTACGGGGGGCTAATGAAAAACTGTTTTTT.

This chain links TRBV7-2 with TRBJ2-3; TRBD2 matches at 7 bases. J lost 0 bases, V lost 1 base, and 10 bases had no gene match. The CDR3 totals 18 residues. Germline loops: CDR1 SGHTA, CDR2 FQGNSA. CDR3: CASSLVWASGPSTDTQYF. DNA for the CDR3: TGTGCCAGCAGCTTAGTATGGGCTAGCGGTCCTAGCACAGATACGCAGTATTTT. Variable domain in full (rest from reference TRBV7-2 and TRBJ2-3): GAGVSQSPSNKVTEKGKDVELRCDPISGHTALYWYRQSLGQGLEFLIYFQGNSAPDKSGLPSDRFSAERTGGSVSTLTIQRTQQEDSAVYLCASSLVWASGPSTDTQYFGPGTRLTVL.

This rearrangement joins TRBV7-3 to TRBJ2-5, with TRBD2 as a possible D gene (5 bases). The V gene lost 5 bases and the J gene lost 1 base, with 17 bases spanning the gap. The CDR3 is 16 residues long. Germline loops: CDR1 SGHTA, CDR2 FQGTGA. The CDR3, as DNA: TGTGCCAGCAGCCCCGGACTGGGCCTGATCCAAGAGACCCAGTACTTC. Its protein product is CASSPGLGLIQETQYF. Filled out from reference TRBV7-3 and TRBJ2-5, the complete variable domain reads GAGVSQTPSNKVTEKGKYVELRCDPISGHTALYWYRQSLGQGPEFLIYFQGTGAADDSGLPNDRFFAVRPEGSVSTLKIQRTERGDSAVYLCASSPGLGLIQETQYFGPGTRLLVL.